Presented here are 12 T cell receptor beta chains from one specimen sequenced in a study of T cells in Graves' hyperthyroidism and ophthalmopathy (dated by TCRdb to between 2018 and 2020). To prepare the library, multiplex PCR was applied. For sequencing, an Illumina HiSeq 2000 was employed. Amplification of TCR beta CDR3 regions was carried out from RNA transcripts. For the first round of RT-PCR on the TCR CDR3, the HTBI primer set was used together with the Qiagen OneStep RT-PCR kit. Clones were called with MiXCR by TCRdb after fastp trimmed the public reads at Q25, and only in-frame beta chains were retained. Duplicate CDR3 protein sequences are folded into a single record with the most common DNA and genes. This sample lists about 300,000 distinct CDR3 sequences; less than 30% were detected once. The ten largest account for roughly 24% of the sample. The specimen sequenced was blood. The receptor set was obtained from a man aged 40-55 years with Graves' hyperthyroidism that later progressed to Graves' ophthalmopathy.

This clonotype was observed at least ten times. The rearrangement links TRBV3-1 to TRBJ2-7; a weak D match, TRBD2 (5 bases). The CDR3 runs 15 residues. Trimming removed 4 bases at V and 6 bases at J, with 19 bases between. Germline V gene sequence: CDR1 LGHDT, CDR2 YNNKEL (reference sequence). The CDR3 sequence is CASSPKSTASSEQYF. The CDR3 bases are TGTGCCAGCAGCCCAAAATCCACAGCTAGCAGCGAGCAGTACTTC.

The genes are TRBV9 and TRBJ1-1, with D tentatively TRBD1 (6 bases). V lost 3 bases to trimming and J lost 4 bases, with 13 bases between them. There are 14 residues in the CDR3. Germline V CDR1 and CDR2: SGDLS, YYNGEE. The CDR3 nucleotides read TGTGCCAGCAGCGCACAGGGAGGAGGCACTGAAGCTTTCTTT. It encodes CASSAQGGGTEAFF.

This clonotype was counted ten times or more. V gene TRBV11-1 combines with J gene TRBJ2-5; TRBD2 agrees at 12 bases. The germline CDR1 and CDR2 sequences are SGHAT and FQDESV (reference sequence). V was clipped by 3 bases and J by 4 bases; unmatched bases: 12. The CDR3 is made up of 18 amino acids. In DNA, the CDR3 is TGTGCCAGCAGCTTTGGCCCTTCTAGCGGGAGGGCCCCAGAGACCCAGTACTTC. It codes for CASSFGPSSGRAPETQYF.

This clonotype was recorded a few times. The chain has TRBV12-3 or TRBV12-4 and TRBJ1-5; D is uncertain. The CDR3 length is 14 residues. Trimming removed 6 bases from V and 0 bases from J, with 9 bases in between. This chain's CDR3 is CASSRDFSNQPQHF. CDR3 nucleotides: TGTGCCAGCAGCCGGGATTTTAGCAATCAGCCCCAGCATTTT.

This clonotype was counted between two and nine times. The chain links TRBV5-1 to TRBJ1-1; 9 nucleotides line up with TRBD1. The CDR3 length is 14 residues. Germline trimming cut 1 base from V and 7 bases from J; bases unmatched to any gene: 5. Germline V gene sequence: CDR1 SGHRS, CDR2 YFSETQ. The CDR3 sequence: CASSLTGGVGEAFF. The CDR3 DNA is TGCGCCAGCAGCTTGACAGGGGGCGTTGGTGAAGCTTTCTTT.

This chain joins TRBV7-9 and TRBJ2-7; D is perhaps TRBD1 (5 bases). CDR1 is SEHNR, CDR2 FQNEAQ, per germline (reference sequence). V was trimmed by 1 base and J by 5 bases, leaving 12 bases between them. The CDR3 is 14 residues long. The CDR3 DNA reads TGTGCCAGCAGCTTAGAAAGGGGCCAGGACGAGCAGTACTTC. Its translation: CASSLERGQDEQYF.

In its sample, this clonotype was seen many times. A read error may be the cause here, since a much bigger clone is one base away. The genes are TRBV20-1 and TRBJ2-7; no definite D call. Germline CDR1 is DFQATT and CDR2 is SNEGSKA (reference sequence). Trimming pared 2 bases from V and 3 bases from J, leaving 20 bases between. CDR3 length: 16 residues. The CDR3 here is CSARPARIGNFYEQYF. CDR3 DNA: TGCAGTGCTAGACCGGCTCGGATAGGGAATTTCTACGAGCAGTACTTC.

As for this clonotype: With a much larger clone just one base away, this may be a read error. This chain connects TRBV20-1 to TRBJ2-1, with TRBD1 matching over 7 bases. Trimming cost V 5 bases and J 10 bases; bases outside gene matches: 17. The germline V gene has CDR1 DFQATT and CDR2 SNEGSKA (reference sequence). This CDR3 has 15 amino acids. The CDR3: CSADKAGTASYEQFF. As DNA, the CDR3 is TGCAGTGCTGATAAAGCCGGGACAGCCTCCTACGAGCAGTTCTTC.

The chain carries TRBV30 and TRBJ1-1; the match to TRBD1 covers 11 bases. The V gene's germline CDR1 is GTSNPN and CDR2 SVGIG (reference sequence). V lost 4 bases and J lost 4; bases outside the gene matches: 2. CDR3 size: 13 residues. The CDR3 coding sequence is TGTGCCTGGATGGGGACAGGGGGCACTGAAGCTTTCTTT. It specifies CAWMGTGGTEAFF.

This clonotype was recorded many times. The chain has TRBV9 and TRBJ2-7; 7 bases map to TRBD1. The CDR3 has 17 amino acids. Germline lookup yields CDR1 SGDLS and CDR2 YYNGEE. V was pared by 3 bases and J by 2 bases, with 14 bases of the junction left unmatched. The CDR3 nucleotides are TGTGCCAGCAGCGCGACCGCCGGGACAGCGAAGACCTACGAGCAGTACTTC. This encodes CASSATAGTAKTYEQYF.

This clonotype was observed many times. A much larger clone differs from this one at a single base, so this may be a read error. The chain employs TRBV7-8 and TRBJ1-1; D gene unclear. From germline, CDR1 is SGHVS and CDR2 FQNEAQ. This CDR3 spans 14 amino acids. CDR3 in amino acids: CASSLVVPDTEASF. The CDR3 DNA reads TGTGCCAGCAGCTTAGTGGTTCCAGACACTGAAGCTTCCTTT.

The chain carries TRBV28 and TRBJ2-5; D is ambiguous. V gave up 5 bases and J gave up 4 bases, with 14 bases separating them. Germline V gene sequence: CDR1 MDHEN, CDR2 SYDVKM. This CDR3 contains 14 residues. CDR3 region: CASSSTATPETQYF. In DNA form, the CDR3 reads TGTGCCAGCAGTAGTACAGCCACCCCAGAGACCCAGTACTTC.